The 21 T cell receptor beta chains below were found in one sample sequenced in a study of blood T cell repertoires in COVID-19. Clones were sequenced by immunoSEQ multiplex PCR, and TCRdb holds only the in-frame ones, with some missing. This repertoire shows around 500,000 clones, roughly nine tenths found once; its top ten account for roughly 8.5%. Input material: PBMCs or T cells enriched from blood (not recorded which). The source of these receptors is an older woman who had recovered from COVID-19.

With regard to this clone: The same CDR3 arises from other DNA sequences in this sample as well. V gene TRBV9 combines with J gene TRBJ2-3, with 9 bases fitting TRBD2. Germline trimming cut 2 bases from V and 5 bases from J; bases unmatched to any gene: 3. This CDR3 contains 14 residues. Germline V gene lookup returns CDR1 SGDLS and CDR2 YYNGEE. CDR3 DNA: TGTGCCAGCAGCGTTAGCGGGGGCGGAGATACGCAGTATTTT. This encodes CASSVSGGGDTQYF.

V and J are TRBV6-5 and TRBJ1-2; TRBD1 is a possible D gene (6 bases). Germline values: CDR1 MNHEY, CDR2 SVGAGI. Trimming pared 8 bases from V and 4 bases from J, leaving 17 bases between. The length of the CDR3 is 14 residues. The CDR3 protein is CASLSHTGSYGYTF. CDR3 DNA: TGTGCCAGCCTTAGTCACACAGGGTCCTATGGCTACACCTTC.

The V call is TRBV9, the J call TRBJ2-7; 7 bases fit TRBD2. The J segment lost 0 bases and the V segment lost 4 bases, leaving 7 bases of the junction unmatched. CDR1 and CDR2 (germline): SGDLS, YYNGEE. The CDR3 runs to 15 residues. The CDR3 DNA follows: TGTGCCAGCAGCCCGGCTAGCGGCCCCTCCTACGAGCAGTACGTC. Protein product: CASSPASGPSYEQYV.

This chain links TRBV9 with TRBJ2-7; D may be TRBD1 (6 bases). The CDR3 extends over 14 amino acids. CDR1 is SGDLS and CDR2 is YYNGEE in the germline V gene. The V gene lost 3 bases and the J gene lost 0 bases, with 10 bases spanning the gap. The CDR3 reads CASSADRSSYEQYF. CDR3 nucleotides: TGTGCCAGCAGCGCTGACAGGAGCTCCTACGAGCAGTACTTC.

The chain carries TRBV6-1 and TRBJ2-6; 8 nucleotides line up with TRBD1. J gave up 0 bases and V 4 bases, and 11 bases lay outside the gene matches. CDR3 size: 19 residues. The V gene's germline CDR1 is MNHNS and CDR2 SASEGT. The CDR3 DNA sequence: TGTGCCAGCAGTGTACATTCCGGACAGGGCCCCTCTGGGGCCAACGTCCTGACTTTC. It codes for CASSVHSGQGPSGANVLTF.

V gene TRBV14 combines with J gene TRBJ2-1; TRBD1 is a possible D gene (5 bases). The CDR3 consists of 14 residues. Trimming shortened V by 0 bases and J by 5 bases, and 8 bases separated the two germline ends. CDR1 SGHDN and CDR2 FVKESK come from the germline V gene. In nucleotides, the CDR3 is TGTGCCAGCAGCCAAGAGACAGTTAACAATGAGCAGTTCTTC. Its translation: CASSQETVNNEQFF.

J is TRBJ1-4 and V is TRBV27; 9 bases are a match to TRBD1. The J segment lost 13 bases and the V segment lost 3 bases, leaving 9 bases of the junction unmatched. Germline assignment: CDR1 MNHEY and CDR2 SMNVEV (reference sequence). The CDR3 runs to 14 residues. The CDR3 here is CASSFTMTGGRLFF. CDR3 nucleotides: TGTGCCAGCAGTTTTACAATGACAGGGGGAAGACTGTTTTTT. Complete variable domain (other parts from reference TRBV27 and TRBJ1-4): EAQVTQNPRYLITVTGKKLTVTCSQNMNHEYMSWYRQDPGLGLRQIYYSMNVEVTDKGDVPEGYKVSRKEKRNFPLILESPSPNQTSLYFCASSFTMTGGRLFFGSGTQLSVL.

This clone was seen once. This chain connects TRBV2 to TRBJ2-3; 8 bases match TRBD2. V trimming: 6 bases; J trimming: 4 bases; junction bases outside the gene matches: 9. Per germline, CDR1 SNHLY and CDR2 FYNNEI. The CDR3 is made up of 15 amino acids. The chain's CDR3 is CASRPGTSGSDTQYF. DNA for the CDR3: TGTGCCAGCAGACCGGGAACTAGCGGATCAGATACGCAGTATTTT.

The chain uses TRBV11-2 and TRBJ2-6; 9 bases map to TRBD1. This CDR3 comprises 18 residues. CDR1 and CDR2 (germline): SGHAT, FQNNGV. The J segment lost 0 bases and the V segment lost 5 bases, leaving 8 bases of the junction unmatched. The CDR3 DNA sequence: TGTGCCAGCAGCGCCTCCGGGACAGGGAGCTCTGGGGCCAACGTCCTGACTTTC. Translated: CASSASGTGSSGANVLTF.

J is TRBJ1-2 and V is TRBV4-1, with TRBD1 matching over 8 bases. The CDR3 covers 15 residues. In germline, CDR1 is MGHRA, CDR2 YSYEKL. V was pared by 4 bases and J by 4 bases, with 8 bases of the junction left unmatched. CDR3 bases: TGCGCCAGCAGCCGAGCGGACAGGGATGTCTATGGCTACACCTTC. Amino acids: CASSRADRDVYGYTF.

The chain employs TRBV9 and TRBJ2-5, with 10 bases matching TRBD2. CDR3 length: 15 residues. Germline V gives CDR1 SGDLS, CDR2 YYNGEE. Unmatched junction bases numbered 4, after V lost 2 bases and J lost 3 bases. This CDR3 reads CASSVGAGGEETQYF. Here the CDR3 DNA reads TGTGCCAGCAGCGTTGGAGCGGGGGGGGAAGAGACCCAGTACTTC.

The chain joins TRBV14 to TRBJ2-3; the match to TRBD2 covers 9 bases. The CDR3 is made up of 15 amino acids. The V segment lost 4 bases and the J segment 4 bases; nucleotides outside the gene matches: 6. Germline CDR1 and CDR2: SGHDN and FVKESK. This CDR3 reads CASSLSGGRSDTQYF. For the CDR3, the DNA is TGTGCCAGCAGCCTTAGCGGGGGCAGGTCAGATACGCAGTATTTT.

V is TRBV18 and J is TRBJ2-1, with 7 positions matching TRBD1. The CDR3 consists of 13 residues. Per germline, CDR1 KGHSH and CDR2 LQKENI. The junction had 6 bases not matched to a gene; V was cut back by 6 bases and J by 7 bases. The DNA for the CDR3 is TGTGCCAGCTCCCAGGGACAGAATAATGAGCAGTTCTTC. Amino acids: CASSQGQNNEQFF.

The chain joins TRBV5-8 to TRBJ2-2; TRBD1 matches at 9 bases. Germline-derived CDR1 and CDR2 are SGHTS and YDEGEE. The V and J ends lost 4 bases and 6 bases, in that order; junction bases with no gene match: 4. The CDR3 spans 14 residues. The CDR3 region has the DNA TGTGCCAGCAGCCGAGGACAGGGGCCCGGGGAGCTGTTTTTT. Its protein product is CASSRGQGPGELFF.

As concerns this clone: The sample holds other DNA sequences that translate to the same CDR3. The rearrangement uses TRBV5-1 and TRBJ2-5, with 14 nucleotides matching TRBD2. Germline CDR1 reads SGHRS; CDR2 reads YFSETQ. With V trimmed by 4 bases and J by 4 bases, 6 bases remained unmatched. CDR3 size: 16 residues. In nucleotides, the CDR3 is TGCGCCAGCAGCACAGGACTAGCGGGGGGTTTAGAGACCCAGTACTTC. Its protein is CASSTGLAGGLETQYF.

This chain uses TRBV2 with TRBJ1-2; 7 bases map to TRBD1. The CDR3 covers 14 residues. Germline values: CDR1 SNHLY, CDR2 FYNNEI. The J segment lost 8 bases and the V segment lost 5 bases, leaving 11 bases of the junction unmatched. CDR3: CASSIRDRGGGYTF. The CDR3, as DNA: TGTGCCAGCAGTATACGGGACAGAGGGGGAGGCTACACCTTC.

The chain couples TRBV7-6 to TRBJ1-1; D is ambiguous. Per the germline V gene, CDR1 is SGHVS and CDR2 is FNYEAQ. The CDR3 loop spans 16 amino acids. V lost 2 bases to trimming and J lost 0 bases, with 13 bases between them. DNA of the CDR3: TGTGCCAGCAGCTTATTGGGAGCACCCATGAACACTGAAGCTTTCTTT. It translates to CASSLLGAPMNTEAFF.

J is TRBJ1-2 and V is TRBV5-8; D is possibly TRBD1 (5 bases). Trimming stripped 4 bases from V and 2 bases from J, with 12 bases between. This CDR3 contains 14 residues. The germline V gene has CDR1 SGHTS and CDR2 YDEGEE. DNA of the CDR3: TGTGCCAGCAGCGGATGGGGGGGAAACTATGGCTACACCTTC. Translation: CASSGWGGNYGYTF.

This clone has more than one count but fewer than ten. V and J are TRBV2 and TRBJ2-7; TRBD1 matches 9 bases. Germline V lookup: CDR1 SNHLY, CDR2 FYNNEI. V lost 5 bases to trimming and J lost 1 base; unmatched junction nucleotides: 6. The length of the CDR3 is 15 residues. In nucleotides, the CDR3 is TGTGCCAGCAGTACCACAGGGGGCCTATCCTACGAGCAGTACTTC. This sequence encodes CASSTTGGLSYEQYF.

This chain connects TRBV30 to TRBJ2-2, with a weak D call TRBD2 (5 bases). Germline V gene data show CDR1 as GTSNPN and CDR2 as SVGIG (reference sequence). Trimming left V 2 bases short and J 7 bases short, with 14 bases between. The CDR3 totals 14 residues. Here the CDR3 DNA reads TGTGCCTGGAGTCCCCTCAGCGGAGGCGGGGAGCTGTTTTTT. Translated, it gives CAWSPLSGGGELFF.

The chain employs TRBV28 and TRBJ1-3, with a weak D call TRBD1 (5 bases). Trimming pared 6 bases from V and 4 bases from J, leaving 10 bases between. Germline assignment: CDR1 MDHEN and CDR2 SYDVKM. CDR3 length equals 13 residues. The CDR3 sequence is CASSSGLGNTIYF. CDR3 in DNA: TGTGCCAGCAGCTCAGGGCTCGGAAACACCATATATTTT.